A single T cell receptor (beta chain) is shown here with its context. Its antigen is undetermined. Through a sample-barcoded 5' primer and a J-beta primer mix, a second PCR was run for roughly 6 to 11 cycles. Template switching added a 12-random-nucleotide identifier to every cDNA molecule. TCRdb processed the 5' RACE reads anew with MiXCR; each CDR3 protein has one entry. The data show hundreds of thousands of distinct CDR3 sequences, with 29% seen just once and 15% to 20% held by the top ten. Staff drew 8 to 10 milliliters of peripheral blood from each donor. This sample was taken from a study of blood T cells in healthy people across ages. Study results and caveats: Compared with aged donors, long-lived donors showed fewer expanded clones, suggesting selection.

Trimming shortened V by 6 bases and J by 2 bases, and 17 bases separated the two germline ends. CDR1 and CDR2 (germline): MDHEN, SYDVKM. CDR3 size: 16 residues. Sequencing was performed on blood. The receptor was derived from an elderly woman in good health. This rearrangement joins TRBV28 to TRBJ2-1; maybe TRBD1 (6 bases). The CDR3 spells CASRQGQVVPYNEQFF. As DNA, the CDR3 is TGTGCCAGCAGACAGGGACAAGTTGTCCCCTACAATGAGCAGTTCTTC.